This TCR beta chain was recorded in a study of CD8 T cells in ankylosing spondylitis. The study's findings and limits: Both synovial fluid and blood in reactive arthritis had previously been reported to carry some motif variants. Seemingly distinctive of ankylosing spondylitis blood was a TCR beta motif formed by eight highly homologous variants. In ankylosing spondylitis patients, matched synovial fluid reportedly showed significant enrichment of disease-linked clones.

Germline V CDR1 and CDR2: MNHEY, SVGAGI. Between the trimmed V and J ends, which lost 8 bases and 3 bases, there was a span of 6 bases. This CDR3 spans 11 amino acids. A quantitative 5'-RACE method, one with molecular barcodes, was used to make TCR beta libraries. TCRdb ran MiXCR on the 5' RACE reads and lists one entry per CDR3 protein. This sample has nearly 350,000 distinct CDR3 sequences, with roughly 14% found just once. In regard to this clonotype: The antigen remains undetermined.

The specimen was blood, either unsorted or a sorted T cell fraction (not recorded which). This sequence joins TRBV6-5 and TRBJ2-3, with D uncertain. The TCR comes from a male donor with ankylosing spondylitis or in good health (not recorded which). The CDR3 spells CASLSTDTQYF. DNA for the CDR3: TGTGCCAGCCTCAGTACAGATACGCAGTATTTT.